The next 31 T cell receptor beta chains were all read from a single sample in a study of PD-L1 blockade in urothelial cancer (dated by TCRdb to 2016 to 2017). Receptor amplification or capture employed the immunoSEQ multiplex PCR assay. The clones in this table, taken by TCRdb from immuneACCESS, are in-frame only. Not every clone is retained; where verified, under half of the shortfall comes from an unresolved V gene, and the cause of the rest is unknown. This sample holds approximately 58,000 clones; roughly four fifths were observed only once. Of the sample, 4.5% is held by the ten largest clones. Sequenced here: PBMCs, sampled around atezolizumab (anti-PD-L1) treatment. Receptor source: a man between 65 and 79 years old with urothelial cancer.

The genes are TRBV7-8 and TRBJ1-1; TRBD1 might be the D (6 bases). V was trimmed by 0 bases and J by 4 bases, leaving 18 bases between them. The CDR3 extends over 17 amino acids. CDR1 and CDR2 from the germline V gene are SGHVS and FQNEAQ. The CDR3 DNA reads TGTGCCAGCAGCTTAGCGTGGTTGGGCAGGGGCCGCACTGAAGCTTTCTTT. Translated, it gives CASSLAWLGRGRTEAFF.

The CDR3 DNA is TGCGCCAGCAGCCAAGATTTGTTGGTCGGGGACGAGCAGTACTTC. It translates to CASSQDLLVGDEQYF. The chain is built from TRBV4-1 and TRBJ2-7; a weak D match, TRBD2 (5 bases). Per germline, CDR1 MGHRA and CDR2 YSYEKL. Trimming stripped 0 bases from V and 5 bases from J, with 14 bases between. The CDR3 is 15 residues long.

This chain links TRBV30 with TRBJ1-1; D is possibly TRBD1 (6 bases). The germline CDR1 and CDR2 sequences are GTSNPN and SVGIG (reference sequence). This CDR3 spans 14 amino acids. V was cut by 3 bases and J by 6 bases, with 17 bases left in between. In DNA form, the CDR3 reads TGTGCCTGGAGCCATGAGACAGGAGTGTCTGAAGCTTTCTTT. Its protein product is CAWSHETGVSEAFF. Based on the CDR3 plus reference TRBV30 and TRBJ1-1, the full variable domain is SQTIHQWPATLVQPVGSPLSLECTVEGTSNPNLYWYRQAAGRGLQLLFYSVGIGQISSEVPQNLSASRPQDRQFILSSKKLLLSDSGFYLCAWSHETGVSEAFFGQGTRLTVV.

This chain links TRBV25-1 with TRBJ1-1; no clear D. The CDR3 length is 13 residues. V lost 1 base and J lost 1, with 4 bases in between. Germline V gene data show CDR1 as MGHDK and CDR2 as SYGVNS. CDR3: CASSEFRNTEAFF. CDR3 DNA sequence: TGTGCCAGCAGTGAATTCAGGAACACTGAAGCTTTCTTT.

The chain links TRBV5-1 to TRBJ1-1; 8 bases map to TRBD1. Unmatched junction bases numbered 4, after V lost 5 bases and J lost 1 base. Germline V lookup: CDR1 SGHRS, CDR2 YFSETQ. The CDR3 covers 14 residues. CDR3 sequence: CASSYDRGNTEAFF. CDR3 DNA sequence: TGCGCCAGCAGTTACGACAGGGGGAACACTGAAGCTTTCTTT.

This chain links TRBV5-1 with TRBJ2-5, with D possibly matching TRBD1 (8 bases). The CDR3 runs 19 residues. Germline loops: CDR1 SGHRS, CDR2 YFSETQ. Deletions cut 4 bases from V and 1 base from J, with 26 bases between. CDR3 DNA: TGCGCCAGCAGCGCATTCACAGGGGGGGCCCGGGGGTTCCAAGAGACCCAGTACTTC. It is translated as CASSAFTGGARGFQETQYF.

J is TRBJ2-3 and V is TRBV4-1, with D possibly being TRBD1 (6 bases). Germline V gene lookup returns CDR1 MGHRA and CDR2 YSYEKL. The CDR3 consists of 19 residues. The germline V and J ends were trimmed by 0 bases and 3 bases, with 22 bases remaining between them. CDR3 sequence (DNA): TGCGCCAGCAGCCAAGATCCCCCTATACAGGGCTTGGGTACAGATACGCAGTATTTT. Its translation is CASSQDPPIQGLGTDTQYF.

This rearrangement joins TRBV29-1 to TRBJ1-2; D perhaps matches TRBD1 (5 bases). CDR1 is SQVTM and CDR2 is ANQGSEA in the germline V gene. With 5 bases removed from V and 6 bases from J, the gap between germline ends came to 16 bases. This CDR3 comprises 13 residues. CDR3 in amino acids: CSVYFHLTDGYTF. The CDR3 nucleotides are TGCAGCGTTTACTTCCATCTGACAGATGGCTACACCTTC.

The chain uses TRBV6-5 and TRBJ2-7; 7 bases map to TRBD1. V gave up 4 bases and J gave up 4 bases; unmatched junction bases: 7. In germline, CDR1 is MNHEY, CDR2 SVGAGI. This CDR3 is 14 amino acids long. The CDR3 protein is CASSSTGQAYEQYF. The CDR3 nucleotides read TGTGCCAGCAGTTCCACTGGACAGGCTTACGAGCAGTACTTC.

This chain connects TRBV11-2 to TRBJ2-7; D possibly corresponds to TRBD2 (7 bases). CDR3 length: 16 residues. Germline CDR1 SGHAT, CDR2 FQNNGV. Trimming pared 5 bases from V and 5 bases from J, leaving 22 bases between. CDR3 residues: CASSHSSWGGGNEQYF. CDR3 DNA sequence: TGTGCCAGCAGCCACTCTTCGTGGGGGGGCGGAAACGAGCAGTACTTC.

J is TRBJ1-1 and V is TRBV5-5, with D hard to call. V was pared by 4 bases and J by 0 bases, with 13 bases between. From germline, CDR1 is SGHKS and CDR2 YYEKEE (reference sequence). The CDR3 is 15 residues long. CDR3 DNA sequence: TGTGCCAGCAGCCCCTCCTCCGGTTTGAACACTGAAGCTTTCTTT. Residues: CASSPSSGLNTEAFF.

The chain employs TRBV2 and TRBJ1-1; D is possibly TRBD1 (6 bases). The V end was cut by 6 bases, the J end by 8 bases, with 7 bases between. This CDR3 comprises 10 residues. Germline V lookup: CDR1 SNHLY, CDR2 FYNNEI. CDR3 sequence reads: CASRGTEAFF. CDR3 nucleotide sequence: TGTGCCAGCAGGGGGACAGAAGCTTTCTTT.

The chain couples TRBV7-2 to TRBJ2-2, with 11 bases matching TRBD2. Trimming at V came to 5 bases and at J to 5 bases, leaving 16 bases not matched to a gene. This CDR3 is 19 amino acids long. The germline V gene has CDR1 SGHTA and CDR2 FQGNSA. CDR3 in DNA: TGTGCCAGCAGCATCCGGGCGTACCTAGCGGGAGGAGGAACCGGGGAGCTGTTTTTT. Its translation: CASSIRAYLAGGGTGELFF.

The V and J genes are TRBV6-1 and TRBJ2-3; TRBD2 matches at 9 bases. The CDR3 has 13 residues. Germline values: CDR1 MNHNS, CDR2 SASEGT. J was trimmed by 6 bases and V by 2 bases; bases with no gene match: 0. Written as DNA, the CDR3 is TGTGCCAGCAGTGAAAGCGGGAGGGATACGCAGTATTTT. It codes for CASSESGRDTQYF.

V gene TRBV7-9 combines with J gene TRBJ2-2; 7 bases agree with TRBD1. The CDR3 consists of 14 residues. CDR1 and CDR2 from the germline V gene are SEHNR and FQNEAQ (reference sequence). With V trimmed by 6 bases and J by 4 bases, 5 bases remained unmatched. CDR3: CASRRDSITGELFF. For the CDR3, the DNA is TGTGCCAGCAGAAGGGACAGCATCACCGGGGAGCTGTTTTTT.

The CDR3 coding sequence is TGCGCCAGCAGCCAAGTGGGAGGGGAGACCCAGTACTTC. This sequence encodes CASSQVGGETQYF. The genes are TRBV4-1 and TRBJ2-5; TRBD2 agrees at 7 bases. From germline, CDR1 is MGHRA and CDR2 YSYEKL. CDR3 length: 13 residues. V trimming: 1 base; J trimming: 5 bases; junction bases outside the gene matches: 1.

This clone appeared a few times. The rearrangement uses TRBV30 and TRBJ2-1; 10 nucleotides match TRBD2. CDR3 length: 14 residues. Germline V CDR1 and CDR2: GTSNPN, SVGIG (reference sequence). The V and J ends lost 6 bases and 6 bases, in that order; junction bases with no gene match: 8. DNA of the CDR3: TGTGCCTGCCTAGCGGGAGTGAGTGGCAATGAGCAGTTCTTC. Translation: CACLAGVSGNEQFF.

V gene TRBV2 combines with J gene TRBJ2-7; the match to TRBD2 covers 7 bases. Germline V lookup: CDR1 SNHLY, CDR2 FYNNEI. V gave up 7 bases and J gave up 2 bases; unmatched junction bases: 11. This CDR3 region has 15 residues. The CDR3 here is CASTRSGGRAYEQYF. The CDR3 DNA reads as TGTGCCAGCACCCGTTCGGGGGGACGGGCCTACGAGCAGTACTTC.

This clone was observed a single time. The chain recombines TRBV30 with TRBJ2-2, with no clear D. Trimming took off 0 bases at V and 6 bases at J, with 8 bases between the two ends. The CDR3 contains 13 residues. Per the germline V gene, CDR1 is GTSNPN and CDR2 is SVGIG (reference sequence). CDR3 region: CAWSVTAAGELFF. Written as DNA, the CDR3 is TGTGCCTGGAGTGTAACCGCGGCCGGGGAGCTGTTTTTT.

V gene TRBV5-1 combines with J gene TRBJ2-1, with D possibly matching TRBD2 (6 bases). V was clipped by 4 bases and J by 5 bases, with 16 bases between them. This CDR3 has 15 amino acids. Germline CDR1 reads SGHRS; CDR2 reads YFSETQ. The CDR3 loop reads CASSQEGLDNNEQFF. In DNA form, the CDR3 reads TGCGCCAGCAGCCAGGAGGGACTGGATAACAATGAGCAGTTCTTC.

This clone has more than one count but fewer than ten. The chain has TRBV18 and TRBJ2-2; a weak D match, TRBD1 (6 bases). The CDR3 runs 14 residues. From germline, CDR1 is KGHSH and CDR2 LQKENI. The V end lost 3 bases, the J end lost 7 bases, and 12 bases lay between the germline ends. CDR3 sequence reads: CASSPPGHRGELFF. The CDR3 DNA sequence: TGTGCCAGCTCACCCCCGGGACATCGCGGGGAGCTGTTTTTT.

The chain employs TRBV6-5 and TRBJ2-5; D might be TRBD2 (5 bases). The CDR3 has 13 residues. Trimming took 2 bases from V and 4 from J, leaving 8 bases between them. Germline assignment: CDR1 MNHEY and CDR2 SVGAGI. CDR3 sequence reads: CASSYRGRETQYF. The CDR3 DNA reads TGTGCCAGCAGTTACCGCGGGCGAGAGACCCAGTACTTC.

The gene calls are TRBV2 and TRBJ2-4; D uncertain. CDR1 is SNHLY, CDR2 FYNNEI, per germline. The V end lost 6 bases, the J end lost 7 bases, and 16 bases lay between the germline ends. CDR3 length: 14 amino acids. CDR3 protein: CASSYGPFGNIQYF. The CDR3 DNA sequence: TGTGCCAGCAGCTATGGGCCGTTTGGGAACATTCAGTACTTC.

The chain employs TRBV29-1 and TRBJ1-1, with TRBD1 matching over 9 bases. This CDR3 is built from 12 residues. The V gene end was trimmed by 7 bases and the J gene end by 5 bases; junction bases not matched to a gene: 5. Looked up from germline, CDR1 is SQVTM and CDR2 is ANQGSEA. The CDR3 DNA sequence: TGCAGCGCCCCGGGACAGGGTACTGAAGCTTTCTTT. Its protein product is CSAPGQGTEAFF.

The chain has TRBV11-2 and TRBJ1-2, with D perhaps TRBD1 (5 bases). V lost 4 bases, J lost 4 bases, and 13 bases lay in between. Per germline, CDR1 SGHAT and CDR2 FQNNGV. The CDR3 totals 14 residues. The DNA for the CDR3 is TGTGCCAGCAGCTCCCAACGGGGGACCTATGGCTACACCTTC. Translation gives CASSSQRGTYGYTF.

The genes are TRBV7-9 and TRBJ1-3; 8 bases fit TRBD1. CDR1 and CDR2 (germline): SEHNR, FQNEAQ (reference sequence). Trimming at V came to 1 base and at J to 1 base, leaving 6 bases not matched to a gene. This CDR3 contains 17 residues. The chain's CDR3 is CASSLGQGPRSGNTIYF. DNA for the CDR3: TGTGCCAGCAGCTTAGGACAGGGGCCCAGATCTGGAAACACCATATATTTT.

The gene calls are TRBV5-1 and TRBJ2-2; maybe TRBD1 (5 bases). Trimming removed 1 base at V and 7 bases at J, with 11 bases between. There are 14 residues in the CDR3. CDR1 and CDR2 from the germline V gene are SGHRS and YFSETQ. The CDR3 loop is CASSLRGGFGELFF. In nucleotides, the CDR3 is TGCGCCAGCAGCTTGAGGGGCGGATTCGGGGAGCTGTTTTTT.

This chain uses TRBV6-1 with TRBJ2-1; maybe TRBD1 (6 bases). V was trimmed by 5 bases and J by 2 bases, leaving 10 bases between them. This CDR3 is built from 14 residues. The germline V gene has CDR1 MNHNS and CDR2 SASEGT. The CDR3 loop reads CASSSQGPYNEQFF. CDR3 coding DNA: TGTGCCAGCAGTTCGCAGGGGCCCTACAATGAGCAGTTCTTC.

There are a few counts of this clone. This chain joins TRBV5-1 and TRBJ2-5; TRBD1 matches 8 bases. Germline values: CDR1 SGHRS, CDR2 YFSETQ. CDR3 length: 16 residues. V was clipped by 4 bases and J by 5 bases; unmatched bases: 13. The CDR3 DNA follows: TGCGCCAGCAGCGGAGGATCGACAGGGGATGGGGAGACCCAGTACTTC. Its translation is CASSGGSTGDGETQYF.

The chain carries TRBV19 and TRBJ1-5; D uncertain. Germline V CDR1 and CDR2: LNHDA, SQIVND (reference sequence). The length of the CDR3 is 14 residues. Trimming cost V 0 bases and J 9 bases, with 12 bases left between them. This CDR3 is CASSIDRDWPPQHF. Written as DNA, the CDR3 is TGTGCCAGTAGTATAGACAGAGACTGGCCGCCCCAGCATTTT.

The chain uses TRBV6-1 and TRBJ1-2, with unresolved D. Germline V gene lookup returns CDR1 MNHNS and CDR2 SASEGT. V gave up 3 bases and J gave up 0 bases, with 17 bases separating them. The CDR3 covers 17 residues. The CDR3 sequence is CASSEWPPVGANYGYTF. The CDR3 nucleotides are TGTGCCAGCAGTGAGTGGCCCCCGGTCGGGGCTAACTATGGCTACACCTTC.